This T cell receptor (beta chain) was obtained from a study of blood T cell repertoires in COVID-19. On the study more broadly: Donors in the United States, Italy and Spain gave samples during acute or convalescent COVID-19.

In the authors' methods: Amplification of reference gene primers was used by the study to estimate nucleated cell counts. Clones were sequenced by immunoSEQ multiplex PCR, and TCRdb holds only the in-frame ones, with some missing. V and J calls and clone size are copied from that table; D and trimming were computed from the DNA. Of about 210,000 clones listed, about nine tenths are singletons. V lost 6 bases to trimming and J lost 10 bases, with 15 bases between them. CDR3 length: 12 residues. Material for sequencing was peripheral blood. This chain uses TRBV12-3 or TRBV12-4 with TRBJ1-1, with D unclear. This TCR was sampled from a woman in her 40s with acute or convalescent COVID-19. Written as DNA, the CDR3 is TGTGCCAGCAGCTCCGGGAGTAGAGGAGCTTTCTTT. This sequence encodes CASSSGSRGAFF.